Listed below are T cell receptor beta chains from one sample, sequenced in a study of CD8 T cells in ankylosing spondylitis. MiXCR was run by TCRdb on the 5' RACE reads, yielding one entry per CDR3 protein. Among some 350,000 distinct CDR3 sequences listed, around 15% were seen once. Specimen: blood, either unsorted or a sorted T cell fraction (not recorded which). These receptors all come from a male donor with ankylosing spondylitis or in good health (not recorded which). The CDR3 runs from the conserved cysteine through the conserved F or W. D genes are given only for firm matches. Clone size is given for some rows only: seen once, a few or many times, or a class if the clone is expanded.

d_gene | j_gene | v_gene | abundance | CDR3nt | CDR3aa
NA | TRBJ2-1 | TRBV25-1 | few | TGTGCCAGCAGTGGTAGGGGGACCTACAATGAGCAGTTCTTC | CASSGRGTYNEQFF
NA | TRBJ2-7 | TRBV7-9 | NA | TGTGCCAGCAGCTTTCTTTTCGGGAGCGCCTACGAGCAGTACTTC | CASSFLFGSAYEQYF
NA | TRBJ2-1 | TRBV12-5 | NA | TGTGCTAGTGGTTTGGTCGGAGGAAGAGAGCAGTTCTTC | CASGLVGGREQFF
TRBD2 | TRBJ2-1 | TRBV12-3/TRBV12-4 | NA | TGTGCCAGCAGTGGATGGGAGGGGAATGAGCAGTTCTTC | CASSGWEGNEQFF
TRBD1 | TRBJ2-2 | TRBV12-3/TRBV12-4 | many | TGTGCCAGCAACCTGGGACAGGGGAACACCGGGGAGCTGTTTTTT | CASNLGQGNTGELFF
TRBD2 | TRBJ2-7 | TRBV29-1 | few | TGCAGCGTTGGGGGACTAGCGGGAGCACACGAGCAGTACTTC | CSVGGLAGAHEQYF
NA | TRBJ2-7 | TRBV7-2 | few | TGTGCCAGCAGCTTAACCGGGAGAAACGAGCAGTACTTC | CASSLTGRNEQYF
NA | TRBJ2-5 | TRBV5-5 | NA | TGTGCCAGCAGTCGGACAGTATCGGAAGAGACCCAGTACTTC | CASSRTVSEETQYF
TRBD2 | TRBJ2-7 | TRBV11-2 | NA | TGTGCCAGCAGCTTAGATAGCGGGAACGCCTACGAGCAGTACTTC | CASSLDSGNAYEQYF
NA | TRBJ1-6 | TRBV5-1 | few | TGCGCCAGCAGCTTGGGGACCCGACAGGCCCGCAGCTATAATTCACCCCTCCACTTT | CASSLGTRQARSYNSPLHF
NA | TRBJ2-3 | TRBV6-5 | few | TGTGCCAGCAGTTACTGGCTAGGGGGAAGCACAGATACGCAGTATTTT | CASSYWLGGSTDTQYF
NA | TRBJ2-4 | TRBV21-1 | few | TGTGCCAGCAGCAAGGGAGGGTCCGGTTTTTCCAAAAACATTCAGTACTTC | CASSKGGSGFSKNIQYF
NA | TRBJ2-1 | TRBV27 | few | TGTGCCAGCAGCTTTCGTACAGTGAGCTCCTACAATGAGCAGTTCTTC | CASSFRTVSSYNEQFF
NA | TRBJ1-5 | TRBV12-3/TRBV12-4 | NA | TGTGCCACCTCAAGGGGCAGCGTCGATCAGCCCCAGCATTTT | CATSRGSVDQPQHF
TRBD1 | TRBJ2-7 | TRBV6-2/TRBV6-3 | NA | TGTGCCAGCACCGGACAGGGTGGGGGATCCTACGAGCAGTACTTC | CASTGQGGGSYEQYF
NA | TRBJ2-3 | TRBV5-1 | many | TGCGCCATCTCCTCGGGGGACGCCCTAAGGGATACGCAGTATTTT | CAISSGDALRDTQYF
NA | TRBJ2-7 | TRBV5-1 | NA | TGCGCCAGCAGCTGGCAGGGCTACGAGCAGTACTTC | CASSWQGYEQYF
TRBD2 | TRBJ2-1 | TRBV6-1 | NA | TGTGCCAGCAGAGGAGGGCCCCGGACTAGCGGGAGGGCTGGGAATGAGCAGTTCTTC | CASRGGPRTSGRAGNEQFF
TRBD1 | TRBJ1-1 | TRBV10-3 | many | TGTGCCATCAGTGATGGAAACACAGGGGGCAGTATCGAAGCTTTCTTT | CAISDGNTGGSIEAFF
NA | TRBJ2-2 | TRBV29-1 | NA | TGCAGCGCCAGGGTCCGGGGTGAAGGGGAGCTGTTTTTT | CSARVRGEGELFF
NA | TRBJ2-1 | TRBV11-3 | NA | TGTGCCAGCCGAGGGGGGAACAATGAGCAGTTCTTC | CASRGGNNEQFF
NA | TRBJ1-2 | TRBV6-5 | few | TGTGCCAGCAGTTACTCGGGCGGCAGGGACTATGGCTACACCTTC | CASSYSGGRDYGYTF
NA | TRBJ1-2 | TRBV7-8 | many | TGTGCCAGCAGCTTAGACAGATCGAAAGGCTACACCTTC | CASSLDRSKGYTF
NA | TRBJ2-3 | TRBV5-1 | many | TGCGCCAGCAGCTTGGGACCTCTAGGTACAGATACGCAGTATTTT | CASSLGPLGTDTQYF
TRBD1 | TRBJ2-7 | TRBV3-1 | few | TGTGCCAGCAGCCAAGAACCCGACAGGGGGAACTACGAGCAGTACTTC | CASSQEPDRGNYEQYF
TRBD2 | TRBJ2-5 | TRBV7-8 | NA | TGTGCCAGCAGGAGCGGGGGGGGCAAAGAGACCCAGTACTTC | CASRSGGGKETQYF
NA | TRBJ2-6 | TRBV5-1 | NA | TGCGCCAGCAGCTTGGACGTGCCTGGGGCCAACGTCCTGACTTTC | CASSLDVPGANVLTF
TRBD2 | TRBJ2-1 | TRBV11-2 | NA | TGTGCCAGCAGCTCCGGCACCACTAGCGGGGGCTACAATGAGCAGTTCTTC | CASSSGTTSGGYNEQFF
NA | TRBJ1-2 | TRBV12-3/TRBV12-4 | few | TGTGCCAGCAACCGAGGAGGGCGGGGGGTAGGATATGGCTACACCTTC | CASNRGGRGVGYGYTF
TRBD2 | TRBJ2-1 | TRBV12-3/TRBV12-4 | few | TGTGCCAGCAGTTTTAATGCGGGAGTATATGAGCAGTTCTTC | CASSFNAGVYEQFF
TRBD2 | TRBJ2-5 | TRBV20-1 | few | TGCAGTGCTATAAGGACTAGCAGGGAGACCCAGTACTTC | CSAIRTSRETQYF
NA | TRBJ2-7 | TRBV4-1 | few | TGCGCCAGCAGCCGCTCCCTACCTCAGGGGAATTCCCACGAGCAGTACTTC | CASSRSLPQGNSHEQYF
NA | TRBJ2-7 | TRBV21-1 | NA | TGTGCCAGCAGCAAACTCGCTAGCGGGAGGGCCTTATGCTACGAGCAGTACTTC | CASSKLASGRALCYEQYF
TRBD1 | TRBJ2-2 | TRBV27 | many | TGTGCCAGCAGTTTTCGGCCCCCCGGGACAGGGGGCACCGGGGAGCTGTTTTTT | CASSFRPPGTGGTGELFF
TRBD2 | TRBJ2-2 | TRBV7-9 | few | TGTGCCAGCAGGCGGACTAGCTGGGACACCGGGGAGCTGTTTTTT | CASRRTSWDTGELFF
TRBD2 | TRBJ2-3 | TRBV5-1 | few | TGCGCCAGCAGCTCTCGGCTAGCGGGGAGCACAGATACGCAGTATTTT | CASSSRLAGSTDTQYF
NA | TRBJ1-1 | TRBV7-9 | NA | TGTGCCAGCAGCCGCATTTCGAGGGCCACTGAAGCTTTCTTT | CASSRISRATEAFF
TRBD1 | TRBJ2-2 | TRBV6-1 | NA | TGTGCCAGCAGCCGTAAACAGGGGGTTGACACCGGGGAGCTGTTTTTT | CASSRKQGVDTGELFF
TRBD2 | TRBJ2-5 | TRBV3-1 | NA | TGTGCCAGCAGCCAAGATCCCCCTGGGAGGGGCCAAGAGACCCAGTACTTC | CASSQDPPGRGQETQYF
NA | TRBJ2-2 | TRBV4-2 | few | TGTGCCAGCACCCCTGAGGTAGTAGCGGCAAACACCGGGGAGCTGTTTTTT | CASTPEVVAANTGELFF
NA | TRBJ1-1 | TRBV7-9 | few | TGTGCCAGCAGCCTCGGGGGGGGGGCTTCTGAAGCTTTCTTT | CASSLGGGASEAFF
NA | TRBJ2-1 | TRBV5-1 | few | TGCGCCAGCAGCTTGGTAGGGGCGTCGTACAATGAGCAGTTCTTC | CASSLVGASYNEQFF
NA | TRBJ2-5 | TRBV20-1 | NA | TGCAGTGCTTGTGCCGACAGGCTGAAAGAGACCCAGTACTTC | CSACADRLKETQYF
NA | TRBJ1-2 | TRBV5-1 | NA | TGCGCCAGCAGCCCGTCAGGGGCAGCTAACTATGGCTACACCTTC | CASSPSGAANYGYTF
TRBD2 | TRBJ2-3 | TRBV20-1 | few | TGCAGTGCTAGACTAGCGGGAGGGCCTAGCACAGATACGCAGTATTTT | CSARLAGGPSTDTQYF
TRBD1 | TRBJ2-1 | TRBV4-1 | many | TGCGCCAGCAGCCGGAACAGGGGGCTGGTGAACAATGAGCAGTTCTTC | CASSRNRGLVNNEQFF
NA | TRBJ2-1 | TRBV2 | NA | TGTGCCAGCAGTGGCCTGGGCAGTGAGCAGTTCTTC | CASSGLGSEQFF
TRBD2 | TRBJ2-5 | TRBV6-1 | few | TGTGCCAGCAGTGAATGGGCTAGCGGGACCCAAGAGACCCAGTACTTC | CASSEWASGTQETQYF
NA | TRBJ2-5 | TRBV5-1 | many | TGCGCCAGCAGGACCGCAGAGACCCAGTACTTC | CASRTAETQYF
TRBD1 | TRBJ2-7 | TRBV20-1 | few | TGCAGTGCTAGAGATAAAGACAGGGAGACGGACGAGCAGTACTTC | CSARDKDRETDEQYF
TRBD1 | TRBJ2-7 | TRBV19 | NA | TGTGCCAGTAGTAAGGACAGGGGGCAAGAGCAGTACTTC | CASSKDRGQEQYF
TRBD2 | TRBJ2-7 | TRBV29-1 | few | TGCAGCGTTAAGGGGCTAGCGGGAGTTGCCGAGCAGTACTTC | CSVKGLAGVAEQYF